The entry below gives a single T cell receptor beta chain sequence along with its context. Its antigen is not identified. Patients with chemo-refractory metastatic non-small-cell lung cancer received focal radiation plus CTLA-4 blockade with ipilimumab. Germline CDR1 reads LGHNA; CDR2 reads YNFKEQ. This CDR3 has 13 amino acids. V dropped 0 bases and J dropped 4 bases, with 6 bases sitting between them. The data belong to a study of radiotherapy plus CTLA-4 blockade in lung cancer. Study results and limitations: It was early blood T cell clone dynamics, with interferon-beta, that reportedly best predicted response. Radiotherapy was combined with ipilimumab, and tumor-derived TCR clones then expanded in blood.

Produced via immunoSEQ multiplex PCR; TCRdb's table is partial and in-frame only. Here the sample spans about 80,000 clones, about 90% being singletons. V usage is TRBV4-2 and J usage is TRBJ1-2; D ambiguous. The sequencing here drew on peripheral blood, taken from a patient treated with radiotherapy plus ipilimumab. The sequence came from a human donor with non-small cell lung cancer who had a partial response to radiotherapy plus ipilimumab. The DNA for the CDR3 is TGTGCCAGCAGCCAAGATTGGAGCTATGGCTACACCTTC. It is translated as CASSQDWSYGYTF.